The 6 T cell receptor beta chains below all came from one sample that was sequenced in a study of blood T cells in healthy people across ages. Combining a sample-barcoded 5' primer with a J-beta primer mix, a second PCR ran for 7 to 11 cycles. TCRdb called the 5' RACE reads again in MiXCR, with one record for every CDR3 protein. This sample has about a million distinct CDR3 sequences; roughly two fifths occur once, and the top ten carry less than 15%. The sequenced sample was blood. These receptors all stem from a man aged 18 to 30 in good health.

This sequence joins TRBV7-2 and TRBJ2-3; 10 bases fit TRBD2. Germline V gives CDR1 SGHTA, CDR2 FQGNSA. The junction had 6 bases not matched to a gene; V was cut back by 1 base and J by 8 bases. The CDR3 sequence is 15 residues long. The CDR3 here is CASSLDRAGGLTQYF. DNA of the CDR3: TGTGCCAGCAGCTTAGACCGAGCGGGGGGGCTTACGCAGTATTTT.

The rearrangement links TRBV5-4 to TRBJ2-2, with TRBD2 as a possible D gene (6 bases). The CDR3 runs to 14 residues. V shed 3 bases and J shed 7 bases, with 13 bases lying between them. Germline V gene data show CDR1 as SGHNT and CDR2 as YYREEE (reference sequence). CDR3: CASSSRLVDGELFF. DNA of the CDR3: TGTGCCAGCAGCTCCCGACTAGTTGACGGGGAGCTGTTTTTT.

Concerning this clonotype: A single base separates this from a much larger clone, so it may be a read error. CDR3 sequence: CASSFSQTSGVTNREQYF. The CDR3 nucleotides are TGTGCCAGCAGCTTTTCTCAGACTAGCGGGGTTACTAATAGGGAGCAGTACTTC. The chain has TRBV5-5 and TRBJ2-7; 11 bases match TRBD2. This CDR3 comprises 18 residues. CDR1 and CDR2 from the germline V gene are SGHKS and YYEKEE (reference sequence). Germline trimming cut 2 bases from V and 7 bases from J; bases unmatched to any gene: 17.

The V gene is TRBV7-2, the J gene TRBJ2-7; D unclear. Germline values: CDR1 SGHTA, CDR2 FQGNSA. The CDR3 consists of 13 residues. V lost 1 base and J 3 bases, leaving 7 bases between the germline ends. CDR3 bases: TGTGCCAGCAGCTTAGAACAACTCTACGAGCAGTACTTC. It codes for CASSLEQLYEQYF.

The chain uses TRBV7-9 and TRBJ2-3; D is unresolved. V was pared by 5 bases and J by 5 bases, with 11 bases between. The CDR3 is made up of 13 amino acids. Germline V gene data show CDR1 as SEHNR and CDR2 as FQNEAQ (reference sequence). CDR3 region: CASSVRAQDTQYF. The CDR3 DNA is TGTGCCAGCAGCGTACGGGCCCAAGATACGCAGTATTTT.

The CDR3, as DNA: TGTGCCAGCAGTTCCCGACAGACCGCAACTAATGAAAAACTGTTTTTT. The encoded protein is CASSSRQTATNEKLFF. The V call is TRBV12-3 or TRBV12-4, the J call TRBJ1-4, with a possible D match to TRBD1 (5 bases). This CDR3 comprises 16 residues. V was trimmed by 4 bases and J by 0 bases, leaving 12 bases between them.